These 19 T cell receptor beta chains originate from one sample sequenced in a study of blood T cell repertoires in COVID-19. This table comes from immunoSEQ multiplex PCR, and its TCRdb copy is limited to in-frame clones, with some not included. The sample lists fewer than 350,000 clones; around 87% were seen once. The sequenced sample was peripheral blood. These receptors originate from a woman aged 30 to 39 who had recovered from COVID-19.

The genes are TRBV28 and TRBJ2-7, with a tentative D call TRBD2 (5 bases). V lost 1 base and J lost 4, with 17 bases in between. This CDR3 is 16 amino acids long. CDR1 MDHEN and CDR2 SYDVKM come from the germline V gene. CDR3 loop: CASSLSTPGKVYEQYF. DNA of the CDR3: TGTGCCAGCAGTTTATCGACACCCGGGAAGGTATACGAGCAGTACTTC.

The chain uses TRBV4-3 and TRBJ2-2; 14 nucleotides agree with TRBD2. V lost 6 bases to trimming and J lost 3 bases; unmatched junction nucleotides: 6. The germline V gene has CDR1 LGHNA and CDR2 YSLEER. CDR3 length: 17 residues. This chain's CDR3 is CASSYGLAGGYTGELFF. In nucleotides, the CDR3 is TGCGCCAGCAGTTACGGACTAGCGGGAGGTTACACCGGGGAGCTGTTTTTT.

The chain employs TRBV11-2 and TRBJ2-3; D uncertain. Germline loops: CDR1 SGHAT, CDR2 FQNNGV. V was shortened by 4 bases and J by 0 bases, with 14 bases between the two germline ends. The CDR3 runs 16 residues. Written as DNA, the CDR3 is TGTGCCAGCAGCTATCGCAGATCCTCTAGCACAGATACGCAGTATTTT. Amino acid sequence: CASSYRRSSSTDTQYF.

The chain combines TRBV7-9 with TRBJ2-5, with TRBD2 matching over 7 bases. From germline, CDR1 is SEHNR and CDR2 FQNEAQ (reference sequence). V trimming: 1 base; J trimming: 5 bases; junction bases outside the gene matches: 10. CDR3 length: 16 amino acids. The CDR3 bases are TGTGCCAGCAGCTTAGAGACGTACGGGGAGGGGGAGACCCAGTACTTC. It translates to CASSLETYGEGETQYF.

V is TRBV27 and J is TRBJ2-5; 9 bases are a match to TRBD1. The CDR3 consists of 17 residues. In germline, CDR1 is MNHEY, CDR2 SMNVEV (reference sequence). V lost 4 bases to trimming and J lost 5 bases; unmatched junction nucleotides: 14. The CDR3 spells CASSSLRPTGGMETQYF. For the CDR3, the DNA is TGTGCCAGCAGTTCCCTCCGTCCGACAGGGGGTATGGAGACCCAGTACTTC.

This clone turned up a few times. The chain combines TRBV28 with TRBJ1-3; perhaps TRBD1 as D (5 bases). Germline V CDR1 and CDR2: MDHEN, SYDVKM. V lost 5 bases to trimming and J lost 8 bases, with 19 bases between them. CDR3 length equals 15 residues. Here the CDR3 DNA reads TGTGCCAGCAGTACCATGATGGGGGGGATAGACACCATATATTTT. Residues: CASSTMMGGIDTIYF.

The chain is built from TRBV18 and TRBJ1-1; the D is unclear. Germline V lookup: CDR1 KGHSH, CDR2 LQKENI. The germline V and J ends were trimmed by 3 bases and 1 base, with 9 bases remaining between them. CDR3 length equals 14 residues. Here the CDR3 DNA reads TGTGCCAGCTCACCTGGACTGGAGAACACTGAAGCTTTCTTT. This translates into CASSPGLENTEAFF.

V is TRBV20-1 and J is TRBJ1-2; TRBD1 might be the D (5 bases). The germline V gene has CDR1 DFQATT and CDR2 SNEGSKA (reference sequence). The CDR3 length is 16 residues. Trimming left V 3 bases short and J 6 bases short, with 23 bases between. CDR3 in amino acids: CSASPFTSGGEDGYTF. CDR3 DNA: TGCAGTGCTAGTCCCTTCACCTCGGGAGGGGAGGATGGCTACACCTTC.

Here the CDR3 reads CASSTGVDEQFF. DNA for the CDR3: TGTGCCAGCTCGACAGGGGTGGATGAGCAGTTCTTC. The chain recombines TRBV28 with TRBJ2-1; 8 positions agree with TRBD1. CDR3 length: 12 amino acids. The germline V gene encodes CDR1 MDHEN and CDR2 SYDVKM. V lost 8 bases, J lost 8 bases, and 5 bases stayed unmatched. The full variable domain, rest sourced from reference TRBV28 and TRBJ2-1, is DVKVTQSSRYLVKRTGEKVFLECVQDMDHENMFWYRQDPGLGLRLIYFSYDVKMKEKGDIPEGYSVSREKKERFSLILESASTNQTSMYLCASSTGVDEQFFGPGTRLTVL.

The V call is TRBV30, the J call TRBJ1-4, with D possibly TRBD1 on 5 matching bases. Looked up from germline, CDR1 is GTSNPN and CDR2 is SVGIG (reference sequence). This CDR3 is 16 amino acids long. The V end lost 2 bases, the J end lost 3 bases, and 16 bases lay between the germline ends. The chain's CDR3 is CAWSPTVGGANEKLFF. DNA of the CDR3: TGTGCCTGGAGTCCAACCGTGGGGGGAGCTAATGAAAAACTGTTTTTT.

V is TRBV12-3 or TRBV12-4 and J is TRBJ1-5; the D is unclear. Trimming took 3 bases from V and 9 from J, leaving 6 bases between them. This CDR3 comprises 11 residues. CDR3 loop: CASSFRGPQHF. DNA for the CDR3: TGTGCCAGCAGTTTTCGAGGGCCCCAGCATTTT.

The V gene is TRBV11-2, the J gene TRBJ2-5; D is possibly TRBD2 (5 bases). The CDR3 covers 15 residues. Germline V gene sequence: CDR1 SGHAT, CDR2 FQNNGV. Trimming stripped 0 bases from V and 0 bases from J, with 8 bases between. CDR3 residues: CASSLDPGDQETQYF. CDR3 DNA: TGTGCCAGCAGCTTAGATCCCGGGGACCAAGAGACCCAGTACTTC.

The chain carries TRBV4-1 and TRBJ1-1, with D tentatively TRBD1 (6 bases). Germline values: CDR1 MGHRA, CDR2 YSYEKL. The CDR3 contains 15 residues. Trimming cost V 4 bases and J 4 bases, with 16 bases left between them. CDR3 sequence: CASSLNLGGPTEAFF. Written as DNA, the CDR3 is TGCGCCAGCAGCCTCAACCTAGGGGGACCCACTGAAGCTTTCTTT.

The chain couples TRBV5-4 to TRBJ1-3; TRBD1 aligns across 7 bases. The CDR3 covers 15 residues. Germline CDR1 SGHNT, CDR2 YYREEE (reference sequence). The V and J ends lost 4 bases and 4 bases, in that order; junction bases with no gene match: 8. This CDR3 reads CASSDDRVGGNTIYF. The DNA for the CDR3 is TGTGCCAGCAGCGATGACAGGGTGGGAGGAAACACCATATATTTT. Based on the CDR3 plus reference TRBV5-4 and TRBJ1-3, the full variable domain is ETGVTQSPTHLIKTRGQQVTLRCSSQSGHNTVSWYQQALGQGPQFIFQYYREEENGRGNFPPRFSGLQFPNYSSELNVNALELDDSALYLCASSDDRVGGNTIYFGEGSWLTVV.

The chain carries TRBV2 and TRBJ2-3, with D tentatively TRBD2 (6 bases). Trimming shortened V by 6 bases and J by 0 bases, and 10 bases separated the two germline ends. The CDR3 loop spans 14 amino acids. Germline V CDR1 and CDR2: SNHLY, FYNNEI. The CDR3 nucleotides are TGTGCCAGCAGGAAAAGCGGGAGCACAGATACGCAGTATTTT. This gives the protein CASRKSGSTDTQYF.

This chain joins TRBV2 and TRBJ1-5; 9 nucleotides agree with TRBD1. Germline values: CDR1 SNHLY, CDR2 FYNNEI. V shed 4 bases and J 6 bases; nucleotides not matched to a gene: 4. This CDR3 contains 14 residues. The CDR3 DNA reads TGTGCCAGCAGTGGGGACAGGGAACGTCAGCCCCAGCATTTT. This sequence encodes CASSGDRERQPQHF.

Only one count was recorded for this clone. CDR3 in DNA: TGTGCCAGCAGCCAACCGGGGACCGGGGAGCTGTTTTTT. Protein product: CASSQPGTGELFF. V usage is TRBV3-1 (or the pseudogene TRBV3-2) and J usage is TRBJ2-2; a weak D match, TRBD2 (5 bases). Germline V CDR1 and CDR2: LGHDT, YNNKEL (reference sequence). The V gene lost 2 bases and the J gene lost 5 bases, with 6 bases spanning the gap. The CDR3 is 13 amino acids.

The chain couples TRBV30 to TRBJ1-2, with 9 bases matching TRBD1. V shed 5 bases, J shed 8 bases, and the junction held 9 bases outside the gene matches. CDR3 length: 13 amino acids. Germline CDR1 reads GTSNPN; CDR2 reads SVGIG (reference sequence). CDR3 coding DNA: TGTGCCTGGGGTCCCGGGACAGGGAGCGGCTACACCTTC. Protein sequence: CAWGPGTGSGYTF.

The gene calls are TRBV30 and TRBJ1-1; D might be TRBD1 (6 bases). Germline V lookup: CDR1 GTSNPN, CDR2 SVGIG (reference sequence). This CDR3 region has 14 residues. V lost 8 bases and J 2 bases, leaving 18 bases between the germline ends. The CDR3 here is CAVGQGRSNTEAFF. CDR3 bases: TGTGCCGTAGGGCAGGGGCGATCTAACACTGAAGCTTTCTTT.